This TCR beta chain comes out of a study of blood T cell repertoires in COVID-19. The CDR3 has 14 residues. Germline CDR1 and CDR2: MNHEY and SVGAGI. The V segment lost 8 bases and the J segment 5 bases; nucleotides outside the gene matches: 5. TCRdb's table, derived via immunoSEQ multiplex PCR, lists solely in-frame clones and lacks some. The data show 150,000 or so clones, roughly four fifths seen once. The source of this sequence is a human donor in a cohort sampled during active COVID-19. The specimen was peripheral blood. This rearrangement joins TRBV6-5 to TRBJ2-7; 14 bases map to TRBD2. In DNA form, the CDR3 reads TGTGCCAGCGGTCGACTAGCGGGAGGGGACGAGCAGTACTTC. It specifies CASGRLAGGDEQYF.